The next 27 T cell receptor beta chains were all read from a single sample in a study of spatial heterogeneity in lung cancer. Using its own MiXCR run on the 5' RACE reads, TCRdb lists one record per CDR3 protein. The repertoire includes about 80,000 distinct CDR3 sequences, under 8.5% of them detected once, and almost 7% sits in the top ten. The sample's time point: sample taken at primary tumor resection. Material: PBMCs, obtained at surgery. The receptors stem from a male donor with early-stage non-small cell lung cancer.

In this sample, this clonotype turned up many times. The CDR3 is CASGRRRTNYGYTF. The CDR3 DNA is TGTGCCAGCGGACGGAGGCGAACTAACTATGGCTACACCTTC. The rearrangement joins TRBV6-5 to TRBJ1-2; D unclear. V shed 8 bases and J shed 0 bases, with 13 bases lying between them. In germline, CDR1 is MNHEY, CDR2 SVGAGI. This CDR3 comprises 14 residues.

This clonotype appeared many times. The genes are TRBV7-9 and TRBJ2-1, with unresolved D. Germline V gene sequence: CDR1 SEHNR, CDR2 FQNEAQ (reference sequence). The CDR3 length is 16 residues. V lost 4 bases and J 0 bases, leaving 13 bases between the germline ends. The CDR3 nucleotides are TGTGCCAGCAGCTCCCCCGGTGCCATCTCCTACAATGAGCAGTTCTTC. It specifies CASSSPGAISYNEQFF.

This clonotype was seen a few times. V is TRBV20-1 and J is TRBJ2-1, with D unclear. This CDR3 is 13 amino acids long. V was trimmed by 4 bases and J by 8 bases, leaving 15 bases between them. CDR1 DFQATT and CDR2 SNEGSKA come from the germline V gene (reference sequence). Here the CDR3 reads CSATPRNFDEQFF. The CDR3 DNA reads TGCAGTGCTACGCCCCGGAACTTCGATGAGCAGTTCTTC.

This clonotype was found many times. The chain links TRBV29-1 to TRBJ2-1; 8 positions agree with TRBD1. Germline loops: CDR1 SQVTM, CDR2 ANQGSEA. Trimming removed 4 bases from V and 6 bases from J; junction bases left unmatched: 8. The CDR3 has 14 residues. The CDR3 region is CSVVPLDRGNEQFF. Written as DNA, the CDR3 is TGCAGCGTTGTCCCCCTTGACAGGGGCAATGAGCAGTTCTTC.

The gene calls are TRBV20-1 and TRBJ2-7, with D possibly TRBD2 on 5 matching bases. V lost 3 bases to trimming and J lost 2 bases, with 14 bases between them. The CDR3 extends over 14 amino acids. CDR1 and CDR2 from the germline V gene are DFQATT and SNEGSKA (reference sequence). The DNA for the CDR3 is TGCAGTGCTAGCGCTGGGAGAGGGACCTACGAGCAGTACTTC. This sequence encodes CSASAGRGTYEQYF.

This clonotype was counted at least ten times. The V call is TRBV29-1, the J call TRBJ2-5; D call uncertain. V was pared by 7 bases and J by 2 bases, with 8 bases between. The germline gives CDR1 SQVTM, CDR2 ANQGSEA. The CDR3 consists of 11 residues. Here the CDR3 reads CSGGEQETQYF. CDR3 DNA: TGCAGCGGAGGAGAGCAAGAGACCCAGTACTTC.

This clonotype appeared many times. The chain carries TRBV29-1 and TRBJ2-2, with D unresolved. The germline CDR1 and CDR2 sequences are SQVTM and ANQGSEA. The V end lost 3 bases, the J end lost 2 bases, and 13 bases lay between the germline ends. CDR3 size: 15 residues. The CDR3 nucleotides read TGCAGCGTTGACAAAGGTCCAAGCAACACCGGGGAGCTGTTTTTT. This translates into CSVDKGPSNTGELFF.

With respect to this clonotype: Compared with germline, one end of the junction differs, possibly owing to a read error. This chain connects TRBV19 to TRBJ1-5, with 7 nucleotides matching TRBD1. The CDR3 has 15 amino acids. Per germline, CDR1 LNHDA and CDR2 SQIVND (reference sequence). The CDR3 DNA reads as TGTGCCAGTAGTATGAACAGGGGTTACAATCAACCCCAGCATTTT. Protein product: CASSMNRGYNQPQHF.

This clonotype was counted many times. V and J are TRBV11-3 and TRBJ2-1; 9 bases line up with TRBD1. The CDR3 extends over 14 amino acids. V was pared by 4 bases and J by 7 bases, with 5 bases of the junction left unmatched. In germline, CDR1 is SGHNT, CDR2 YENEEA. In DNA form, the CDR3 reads TGTGCCAGCAGCTCTTTGGGACAGGGTAATGAGCAGTTCTTC. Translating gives CASSSLGQGNEQFF.

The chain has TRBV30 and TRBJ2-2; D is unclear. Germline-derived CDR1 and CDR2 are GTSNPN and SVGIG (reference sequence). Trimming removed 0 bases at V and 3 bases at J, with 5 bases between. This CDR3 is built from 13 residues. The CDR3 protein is CAWSVQYTGELFF. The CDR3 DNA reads TGTGCCTGGAGTGTACAGTACACCGGGGAGCTGTTTTTT.

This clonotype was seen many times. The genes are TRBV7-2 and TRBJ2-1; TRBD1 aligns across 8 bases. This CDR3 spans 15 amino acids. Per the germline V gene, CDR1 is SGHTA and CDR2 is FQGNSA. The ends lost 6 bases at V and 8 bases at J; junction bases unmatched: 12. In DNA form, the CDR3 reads TGTGCCAGCAGGGAACCGGGACAGGTTTTCGATGAGCAGTTCTTC. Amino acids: CASREPGQVFDEQFF.

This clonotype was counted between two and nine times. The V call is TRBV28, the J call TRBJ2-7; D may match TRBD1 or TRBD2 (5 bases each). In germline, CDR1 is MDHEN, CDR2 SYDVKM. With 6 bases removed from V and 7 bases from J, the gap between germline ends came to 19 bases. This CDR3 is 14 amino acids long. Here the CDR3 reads CASSPWDAGGEQYF. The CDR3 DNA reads TGTGCCAGCAGCCCTTGGGACGCCGGTGGGGAGCAGTACTTC.

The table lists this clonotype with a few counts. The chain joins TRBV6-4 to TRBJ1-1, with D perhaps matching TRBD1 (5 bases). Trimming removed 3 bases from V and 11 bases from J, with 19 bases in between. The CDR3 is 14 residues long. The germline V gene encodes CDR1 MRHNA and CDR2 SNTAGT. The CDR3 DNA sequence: TGTGCCAGCAGTGAATCGGGGGGTCAAGGAATCGCTTTCTTT. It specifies CASSESGGQGIAFF.

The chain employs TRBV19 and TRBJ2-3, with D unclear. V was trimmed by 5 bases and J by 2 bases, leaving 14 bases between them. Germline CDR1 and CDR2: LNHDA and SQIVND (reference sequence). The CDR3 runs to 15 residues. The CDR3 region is CASSFRARFTDTQYF. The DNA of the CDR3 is TGTGCCAGTAGTTTCCGAGCGAGGTTCACAGATACGCAGTATTTT.

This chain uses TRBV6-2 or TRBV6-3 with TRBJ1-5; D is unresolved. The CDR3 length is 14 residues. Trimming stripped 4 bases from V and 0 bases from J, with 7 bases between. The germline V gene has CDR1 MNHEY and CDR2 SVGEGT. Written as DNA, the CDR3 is TGTGCCAGCAGTTTCCCAAATAGCAATCAGCCCCAGCATTTT. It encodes CASSFPNSNQPQHF.

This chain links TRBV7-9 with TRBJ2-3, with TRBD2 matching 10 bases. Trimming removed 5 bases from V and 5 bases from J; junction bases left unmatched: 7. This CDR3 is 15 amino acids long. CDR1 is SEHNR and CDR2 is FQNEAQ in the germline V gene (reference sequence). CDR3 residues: CASSPSSGRRDTQYF. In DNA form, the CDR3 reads TGTGCCAGCAGCCCCAGTAGCGGGAGGAGAGATACGCAGTATTTT.

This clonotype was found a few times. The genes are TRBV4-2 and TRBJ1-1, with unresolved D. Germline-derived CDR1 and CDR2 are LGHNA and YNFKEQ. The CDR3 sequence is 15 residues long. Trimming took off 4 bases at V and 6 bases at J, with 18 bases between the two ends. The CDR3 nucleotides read TGTGCCAGCAGCCCACCTGGGCCCGCGGCCGCTGAAGCTTTCTTT. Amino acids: CASSPPGPAAAEAFF.

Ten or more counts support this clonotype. The chain's CDR3 is CASDLAAQNTGELFF. In DNA form, the CDR3 reads TGTGCCAGTGATCTAGCGGCCCAGAACACCGGGGAGCTGTTTTTT. This rearrangement joins TRBV12-3 or TRBV12-4 to TRBJ2-2; 7 bases agree with TRBD2. This CDR3 contains 15 residues. The J segment lost 1 base and the V segment lost 9 bases, leaving 8 bases of the junction unmatched.

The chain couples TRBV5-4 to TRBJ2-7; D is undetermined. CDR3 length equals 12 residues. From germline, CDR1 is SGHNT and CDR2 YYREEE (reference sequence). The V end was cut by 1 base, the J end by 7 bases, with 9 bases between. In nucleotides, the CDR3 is TGTGCCAGCAGCTTGTCGACCGGGGAGCAGTACTTC. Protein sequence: CASSLSTGEQYF.

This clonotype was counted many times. CDR3 sequence (DNA): TGTGCCAGCAGCCCTCTTTCGGAGGGGGAGGGGGAGCTGTTTTTT. It encodes CASSPLSEGEGELFF. The genes are TRBV4-2 and TRBJ2-2; D possibly uses TRBD1 or TRBD2 (6 bases each). Trimming left V 4 bases short and J 8 bases short, with 17 bases between. This CDR3 region has 15 residues. Per the germline V gene, CDR1 is LGHNA and CDR2 is YNFKEQ.

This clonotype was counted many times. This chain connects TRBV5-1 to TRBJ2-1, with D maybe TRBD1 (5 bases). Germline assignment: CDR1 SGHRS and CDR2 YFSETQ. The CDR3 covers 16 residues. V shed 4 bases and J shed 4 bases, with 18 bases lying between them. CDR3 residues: CASSPNRSPRYNEQFF. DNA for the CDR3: TGCGCCAGCAGCCCAAACAGGAGCCCGAGGTACAATGAGCAGTTCTTC.

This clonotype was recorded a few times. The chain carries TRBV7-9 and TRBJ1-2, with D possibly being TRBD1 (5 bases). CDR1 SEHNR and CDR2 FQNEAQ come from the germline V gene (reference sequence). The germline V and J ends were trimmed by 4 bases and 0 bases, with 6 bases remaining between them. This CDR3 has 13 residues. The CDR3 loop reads CASSWGANYGYTF. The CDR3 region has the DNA TGTGCCAGCAGCTGGGGGGCTAACTATGGCTACACCTTC.

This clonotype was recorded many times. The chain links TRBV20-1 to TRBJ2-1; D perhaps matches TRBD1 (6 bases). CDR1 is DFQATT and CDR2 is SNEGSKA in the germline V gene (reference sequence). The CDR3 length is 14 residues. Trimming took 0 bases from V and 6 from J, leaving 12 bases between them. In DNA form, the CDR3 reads TGCAGTGCTAGAGACCAGGGGTTTGGCAATGAGCAGTTCTTC. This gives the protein CSARDQGFGNEQFF.

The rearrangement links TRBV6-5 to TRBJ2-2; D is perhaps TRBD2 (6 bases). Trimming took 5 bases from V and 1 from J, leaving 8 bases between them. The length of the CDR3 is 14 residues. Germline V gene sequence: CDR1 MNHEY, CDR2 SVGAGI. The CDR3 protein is CASSRDWNTGELFF. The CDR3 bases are TGTGCCAGCAGTAGGGACTGGAACACCGGGGAGCTGTTTTTT.

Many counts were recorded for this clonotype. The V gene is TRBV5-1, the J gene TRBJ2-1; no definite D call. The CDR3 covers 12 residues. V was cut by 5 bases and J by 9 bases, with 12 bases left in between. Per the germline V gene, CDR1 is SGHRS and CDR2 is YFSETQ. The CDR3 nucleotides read TGCGCCAGCAGTAAGAATAGGCTTGAGCAGTTCTTC. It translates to CASSKNRLEQFF.

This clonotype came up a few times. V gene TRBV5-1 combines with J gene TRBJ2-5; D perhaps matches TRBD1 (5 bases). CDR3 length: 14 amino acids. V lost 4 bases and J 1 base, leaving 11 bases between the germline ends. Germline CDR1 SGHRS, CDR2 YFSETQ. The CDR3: CASSPGHFQETQYF. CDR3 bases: TGCGCCAGCAGCCCTGGACACTTCCAAGAGACCCAGTACTTC.

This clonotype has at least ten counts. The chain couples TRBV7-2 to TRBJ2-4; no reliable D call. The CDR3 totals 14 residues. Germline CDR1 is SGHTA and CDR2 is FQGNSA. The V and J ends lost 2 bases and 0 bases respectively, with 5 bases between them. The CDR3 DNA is TGTGCCAGCAGCTTACTCCTAGCCAAAAACATTCAGTACTTC. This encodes CASSLLLAKNIQYF.